This T cell receptor beta chain was sequenced for a study of T cell repertoires in cytomegalovirus infection. General study findings and limits: Adding up the frequency of public TCR beta families identified people who carried CMV plus the relevant HLA.

Comment on this clonotype: Its target is unknown.

Germline CDR1 MNHEY, CDR2 SVGAGI. The CDR3 length is 14 residues. V was pared by 7 bases and J by 0 bases, with 12 bases between. TCRdb analysed the reads with MiXCR anew, one entry per CDR3 protein. The sample has fewer than 550,000 distinct CDR3 sequences, 16% seen once. The receptor comes from a human donor in good health (CMV status not recorded). Some clones in this sample may be carry-over from other donors' samples. The sample taken for sequencing was CD8+ T cells from PBMCs. The gene calls are TRBV6-5 and TRBJ1-2; unclear D gene. CDR3 in amino acids: CASNIRMANYGYTF. CDR3 nucleotide sequence: TGTGCCAGCAACATCCGGATGGCTAACTATGGCTACACCTTC.